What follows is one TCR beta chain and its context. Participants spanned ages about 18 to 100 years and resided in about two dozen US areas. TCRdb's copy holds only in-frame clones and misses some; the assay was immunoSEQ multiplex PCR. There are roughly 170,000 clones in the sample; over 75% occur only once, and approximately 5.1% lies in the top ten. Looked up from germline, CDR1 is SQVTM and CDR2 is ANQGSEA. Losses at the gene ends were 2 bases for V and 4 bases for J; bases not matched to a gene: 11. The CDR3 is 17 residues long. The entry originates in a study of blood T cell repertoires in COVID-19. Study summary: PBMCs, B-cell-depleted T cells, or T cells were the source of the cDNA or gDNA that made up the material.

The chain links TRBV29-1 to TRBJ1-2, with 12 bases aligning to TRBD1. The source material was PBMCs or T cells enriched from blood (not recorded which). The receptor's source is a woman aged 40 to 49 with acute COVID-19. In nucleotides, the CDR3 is TGCAGCGTTGAAACAACCGGGACAGGGGGCGCGGGCTATGGCTACACCTTC. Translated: CSVETTGTGGAGYGYTF.